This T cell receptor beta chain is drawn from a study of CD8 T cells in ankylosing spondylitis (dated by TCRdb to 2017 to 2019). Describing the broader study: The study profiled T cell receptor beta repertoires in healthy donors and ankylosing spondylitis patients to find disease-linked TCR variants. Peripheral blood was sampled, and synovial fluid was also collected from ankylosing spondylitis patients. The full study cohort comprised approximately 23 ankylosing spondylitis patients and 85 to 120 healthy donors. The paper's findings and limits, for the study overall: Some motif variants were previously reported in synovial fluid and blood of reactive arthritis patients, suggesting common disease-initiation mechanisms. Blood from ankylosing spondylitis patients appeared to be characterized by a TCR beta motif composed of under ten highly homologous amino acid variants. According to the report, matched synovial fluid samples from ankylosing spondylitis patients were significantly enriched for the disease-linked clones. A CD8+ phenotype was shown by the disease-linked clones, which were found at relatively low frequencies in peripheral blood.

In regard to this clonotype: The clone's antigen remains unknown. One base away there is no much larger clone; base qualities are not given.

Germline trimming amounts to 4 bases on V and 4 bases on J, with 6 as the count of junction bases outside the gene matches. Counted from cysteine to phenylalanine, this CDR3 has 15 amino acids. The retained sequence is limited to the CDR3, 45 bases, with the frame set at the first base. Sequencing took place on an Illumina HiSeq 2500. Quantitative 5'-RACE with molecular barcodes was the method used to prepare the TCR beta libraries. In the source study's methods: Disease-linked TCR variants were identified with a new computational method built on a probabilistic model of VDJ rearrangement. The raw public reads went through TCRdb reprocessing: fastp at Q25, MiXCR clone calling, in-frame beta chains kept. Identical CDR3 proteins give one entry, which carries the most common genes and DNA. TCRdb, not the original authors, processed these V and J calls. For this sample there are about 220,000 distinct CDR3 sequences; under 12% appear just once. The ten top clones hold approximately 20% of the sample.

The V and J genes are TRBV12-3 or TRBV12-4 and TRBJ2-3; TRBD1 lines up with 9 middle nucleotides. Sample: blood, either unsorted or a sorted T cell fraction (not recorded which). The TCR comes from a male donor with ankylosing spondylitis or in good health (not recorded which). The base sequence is TGTGCCAGCAGTTCCGACAGGGGGGCCGCAGATACGCAGTATTTT. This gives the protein CASSSDRGAADTQYF.